These 18 T cell receptor beta chains were sequenced from one sample in a study of naive and memory T cell subsets. Two oligonucleotides, mixed equimolar, formed the beta constant-region primer covering TRBC1 and TRBC2. TCRdb re-called the UMI-ligation and nested PCR reads through MiXCR, storing one row per CDR3 protein. This table has roughly 31,000 distinct CDR3 sequences, about 10% appearing once. The sample taken for sequencing was effector memory CD4+ T cells from blood. This sample's subset: effector memory, CD45RA- CD27-. Every receptor here comes from a human donor in good health.

The V and J genes are TRBV6-2 or TRBV6-3 and TRBJ2-4; no clear D. With 6 bases removed from V and 13 bases from J, the gap between germline ends came to 16 bases. The V gene's germline CDR1 is MNHEY and CDR2 SVGEGT. The CDR3 covers 12 residues. The CDR3 nucleotides are TGTGCCAGCAGCACACCGGCAGCCGGACAGTACTTC. Amino acids: CASSTPAAGQYF.

This clonotype was picked up a small number of times. V and J are TRBV20-1 and TRBJ2-1; the match to TRBD2 covers 11 bases. Germline V gene sequence: CDR1 DFQATT, CDR2 SNEGSKA (reference sequence). After removal of 1 base from V and 8 bases from J, the junction contained 10 bases not matched to a gene. CDR3 length: 16 residues. For the CDR3, the DNA is TGCAGTGCTAGAGTCCCCCTAGCGGGAGGTACCCATGAGCAGTTCTTC. Translated: CSARVPLAGGTHEQFF.

Many counts were recorded for this clonotype. The chain links TRBV20-1 to TRBJ2-7, with D perhaps matching TRBD1 (6 bases). There are 15 residues in the CDR3. Trimming took 7 bases from V and 1 from J, leaving 20 bases between them. The V gene's germline CDR1 is DFQATT and CDR2 SNEGSKA (reference sequence). The CDR3 loop reads CSVTTQRTGSYEQYF. CDR3 coding DNA: TGCAGTGTCACAACCCAGAGAACAGGGTCCTACGAGCAGTACTTC.

This clonotype was seen many times. The chain joins TRBV6-6 to TRBJ2-1; 14 bases align to TRBD2. The CDR3 length is 15 residues. V was clipped by 4 bases and J by 11 bases; unmatched bases: 7. Per germline, CDR1 MNHNY and CDR2 SVGAGI (reference sequence). The CDR3 sequence is CASSSTGLAGVQQFF. CDR3 coding DNA: TGTGCCAGCAGTTCCACGGGACTAGCGGGAGTACAGCAGTTCTTC.

This sequence joins TRBV6-2 or TRBV6-3 and TRBJ1-2; 9 bases match TRBD1. The V and J ends lost 5 bases and 2 bases, in that order; junction bases with no gene match: 6. Germline lookup yields CDR1 MNHEY and CDR2 SVGEGT. The CDR3 has 15 amino acids. The CDR3 protein is CASSPGTGLNYGYTF. For the CDR3, the DNA is TGTGCCAGCAGTCCCGGGACAGGGTTAAACTATGGCTACACCTTC.

The sample holds many counts of this clonotype. In nucleotides, the CDR3 is TGTGCCAGCAGCCAAGGTCGAACTACCTTGGTAGCAGATACGCAGTATTTT. Amino acid sequence: CASSQGRTTLVADTQYF. This rearrangement joins TRBV14 to TRBJ2-3; D remains ambiguous. The CDR3 extends over 17 amino acids. Germline V gene data show CDR1 as SGHDN and CDR2 as FVKESK. Trimming pared 1 base from V and 4 bases from J, leaving 18 bases between.

This clonotype was detected only a few times. V usage is TRBV10-3 and J usage is TRBJ2-2; D perhaps matches TRBD2 (6 bases). The germline gives CDR1 ENHRY, CDR2 SYGVKD. V lost 3 bases, J lost 4 bases, and 12 bases lay in between. There are 15 residues in the CDR3. The CDR3 DNA reads TGTGCCATCAGTGAAGTAGGGACTTCCACCGGGGAGCTGTTTTTT. This encodes CAISEVGTSTGELFF.

A few counts support this clonotype. The chain has TRBV6-2 or TRBV6-3 and TRBJ2-1; a possible D gene is TRBD2 (5 bases). Per the germline V gene, CDR1 is MNHEY and CDR2 is SVGEGT. Trimming removed 7 bases at V and 0 bases at J, with 13 bases between. The CDR3 totals 15 residues. The DNA of the CDR3 is TGTGCCAGCACCAGTACGGGGAGCTCCTACAATGAGCAGTTCTTC. Amino acid sequence: CASTSTGSSYNEQFF.

V usage is TRBV6-6 and J usage is TRBJ2-5, with D unclear. CDR1 and CDR2 (germline): MNHNY, SVGAGI (reference sequence). V was shortened by 6 bases and J by 5 bases, with 19 bases between the two germline ends. The CDR3 totals 15 residues. The CDR3 bases are TGTGCCAGCAGCCCTCTCATGGGCCGGGCCGAGACCCAGTACTTC. It translates to CASSPLMGRAETQYF.

This clonotype was observed a handful of times. V is TRBV12-3 or TRBV12-4 and J is TRBJ2-5; D unclear. The CDR3 sequence is 12 residues long. V was clipped by 7 bases and J by 5 bases, with 11 bases between them. The CDR3 DNA reads as TGTGCCAGCACCAACCTCTGGGAGACCCAGTACTTC. The encoded protein is CASTNLWETQYF.

The table lists this clonotype with a few counts. The gene calls are TRBV6-2 or TRBV6-3 and TRBJ2-5; no clear D gene. Germline CDR1 reads MNHEY; CDR2 reads SVGEGT. The V gene lost 4 bases and the J gene lost 6 bases, with 15 bases spanning the gap. The CDR3 extends over 14 amino acids. The CDR3: CASSSPRRSKTQYF. Written as DNA, the CDR3 is TGTGCCAGCAGTTCCCCACGGCGTTCGAAGACCCAGTACTTC.

This clonotype is medium-sized. The chain employs TRBV5-1 and TRBJ2-1, with D hard to call. V lost 0 bases and J 0 bases, leaving 19 bases between the germline ends. The germline V gene has CDR1 SGHRS and CDR2 YFSETQ. This CDR3 contains 19 residues. The CDR3 sequence is CASSLEMRRALSSYNEQFF. The CDR3, as DNA: TGCGCCAGCAGCTTGGAGATGAGAAGGGCCCTCAGCTCCTACAATGAGCAGTTCTTC.

This clonotype was seen a handful of times. J is TRBJ2-7 and V is TRBV30; D gene ambiguous. The V end lost 4 bases, the J end lost 1 base, and 5 bases lay between the germline ends. The germline V gene encodes CDR1 GTSNPN and CDR2 SVGIG (reference sequence). The CDR3 has 11 residues. CDR3 loop: CAWTRSYEQYF. The CDR3 DNA reads as TGTGCCTGGACCAGGTCCTACGAGCAGTACTTC.

This clonotype was seen more than once but under ten times. The CDR3 is CSARGLAGGGGEQYF. Written as DNA, the CDR3 is TGCAGTGCTAGGGGGCTAGCGGGAGGGGGAGGGGAGCAGTACTTC. The V and J genes are TRBV20-1 and TRBJ2-7, with 12 bases aligning to TRBD2. The germline V gene encodes CDR1 DFQATT and CDR2 SNEGSKA (reference sequence). CDR3 length equals 15 residues. Germline trimming cut 3 bases from V and 7 bases from J; bases unmatched to any gene: 10.

This rearrangement joins TRBV11-2 to TRBJ2-2; 7 bases are a match to TRBD2. The V gene end was trimmed by 4 bases and the J gene end by 4 bases; junction bases not matched to a gene: 6. The CDR3 runs 15 residues. The germline V gene has CDR1 SGHAT and CDR2 FQNNGV. The CDR3 sequence is CASSWGLTSTGELFF. As DNA, the CDR3 is TGTGCCAGCAGCTGGGGACTAACGAGCACCGGGGAGCTGTTTTTT.

This clonotype was counted many times. The J gene is TRBJ2-2, the V gene TRBV24-1; possible D gene TRBD2, 5 bases. The V gene lost 2 bases and the J gene lost 2 bases, with 11 bases spanning the gap. The germline V gene encodes CDR1 KGHDR and CDR2 SFDVKD. The CDR3 loop spans 16 amino acids. The CDR3: CATSDSGLTNTGELFF. CDR3 coding DNA: TGTGCCACCAGTGATTCCGGACTGACAAACACCGGGGAGCTGTTTTTT.

This clonotype was seen at least ten times. The chain carries TRBV30 and TRBJ1-2; D possibly corresponds to TRBD1 (5 bases). CDR3 length equals 12 residues. Germline V gives CDR1 GTSNPN, CDR2 SVGIG (reference sequence). The V and J ends lost 0 bases and 12 bases respectively, with 14 bases between them. This chain's CDR3 is CAWSVTGTVDTF. The CDR3 DNA reads TGTGCCTGGAGTGTAACGGGGACCGTCGACACCTTC.

The chain uses TRBV11-2 and TRBJ2-1; D possibly corresponds to TRBD2 (6 bases). V was shortened by 3 bases and J by 0 bases, with 9 bases between the two germline ends. The length of the CDR3 is 15 residues. Germline CDR1 SGHAT, CDR2 FQNNGV. Here the CDR3 DNA reads TGTGCCAGCAGCTTTTCCGGGGGCTCCTACAATGAGCAGTTCTTC. This gives the protein CASSFSGGSYNEQFF.